The rows below give T cell receptor beta chains drawn from one sample of a study of chemoradiotherapy in HPV16-positive cancers. The data were produced by immunoSEQ multiplex PCR, yet TCRdb's version contains in-frame clones alone and is incomplete. The sample holds 9,400 or so clones, roughly 78% seen once. Sample collection occurred from a patient who underwent chemoradiotherapy. The origin of the receptors is a human donor with HPV-associated anogenital cancer. Each CDR3 is given with its conserved first and last residue. The D gene is left open where the match is weak. Size values are once, few and many counts, or a class for expanded clones, and some rows have none.

>.|few|TRBV28|TRBJ1-1
CASSLVQGNTEAFF
TGTGCCAGCAGTTTGGTACAGGGGAACACTGAAGCTTTCTTT
>TRBD1|.|TRBV6-1|TRBJ1-5
CASSGQGNGQPQHF
TGTGCCAGCAGTGGACAGGGGAACGGACAGCCCCAGCATTTT
>.|.|TRBV9|TRBJ2-3
CASSVETTFSTDTQYF
TGTGCCAGCAGCGTAGAAACCACGTTTAGCACAGATACGCAGTATTTT
>.|.|TRBV15|TRBJ2-7
CATSRDYISYEQYF
TGTGCCACCAGCAGAGATTATATCTCCTACGAGCAGTACTTC
>.|.|TRBV12-5|TRBJ2-2
CASGPVMWEAGELFF
TGTGCTAGTGGTCCGGTAATGTGGGAGGCCGGGGAGCTGTTTTTT
>.|.|TRBV25-1|TRBJ1-4
CASRTTGNEKLFF
TGTGCCAGCAGAACCACAGGGAATGAAAAACTGTTTTTT
>.|few|TRBV5-1|TRBJ2-5
CASSLATEETQYF
TGCGCCAGCAGCTTGGCCACCGAAGAGACCCAGTACTTC
>.|.|TRBV7-6|TRBJ2-2
CASSLTNTGELFF
TGTGCCAGCAGCCTCACTAACACCGGGGAGCTGTTTTTT
>.|.|TRBV30|TRBJ1-1
CAWAITEYTEAFF
TGTGCCTGGGCCATCACAGAGTACACTGAAGCTTTCTTT
>TRBD1|.|TRBV6-5|TRBJ1-5
CASRQGDQPQHF
TGTGCCAGCCGGCAGGGGGACCAGCCCCAGCATTTT
>.|few|TRBV11-2|TRBJ1-6
CASSPFFSNHNSPLHF
TGTGCCAGCAGCCCCTTTTTTTCAAACCATAATTCACCCCTCCACTTT
>.|.|TRBV5-4|TRBJ1-5
CASSLGWGPQHF
TGTGCCAGCAGCTTGGGGTGGGGGCCCCAGCATTTT
>.|.|TRBV5-1|TRBJ2-3
CASSGTRGTDTQYF
TGCGCCAGCAGCGGCACTAGGGGCACAGATACGCAGTATTTT
>.|once|TRBV7-9|TRBJ2-7
CASSPRQTVGYEQYF
TGTGCCAGCAGCCCCAGGCAGACGGTCGGGTACGAGCAGTACTTC
>TRBD1|.|TRBV5-1|TRBJ2-7
CASSLGQGAYEQYF
TGCGCCAGCAGCTTGGGACAGGGGGCCTACGAGCAGTACTTC
>.|once|TRBV13|TRBJ1-1
CASSLGLRGMNTEAFF
TGTGCCAGCAGCTTAGGCTTGCGCGGCATGAACACTGAAGCTTTCTTT
>.|.|TRBV6-1|TRBJ1-5
CASRETNREKYQPQHF
TGTGCCAGCAGAGAAACGAACCGAGAGAAATATCAGCCCCAGCATTTT
>.|.|TRBV7-3|TRBJ1-6
CASRTGANSPLHF
TGTGCCAGCAGGACAGGAGCTAATTCACCCCTCCACTTT
>.|once|TRBV4-3|TRBJ1-2
CASSQDLGGTLGGYTF
TGCGCCAGCAGCCAAGACCTGGGTGGGACGCTGGGTGGCTACACCTTC
>TRBD2|.|TRBV5-1|TRBJ2-1
CASSRGDYGPNEQFF
TGCGCCAGCAGCCGAGGGGACTATGGCCCCAATGAGCAGTTCTTC
>TRBD1|once|TRBV18|TRBJ1-2
CASSIDRGRRGYTF
TGTGCCAGCTCAATAGACAGGGGAAGGAGGGGCTACACCTTC
>.|.|TRBV7-7|TRBJ2-7
CASSFRQGRSYEQYF
TGTGCTAGCAGCTTCCGGCAGGGCCGTTCCTACGAGCAGTACTTC
>TRBD1|.|TRBV14|TRBJ2-5
CASSQGTGRLGETQYF
TGTGCCAGCAGCCAAGGGACAGGGAGGTTGGGAGAGACCCAGTACTTC
>TRBD2|.|TRBV9|TRBJ2-1
CASSPHRAGGPGNEQFF
TGTGCCAGCAGCCCTCATAGGGCGGGGGGGCCAGGGAATGAGCAGTTCTTC
>.|.|TRBV2|TRBJ2-1
CASSELDSYNEQFF
TGTGCCAGCAGTGAACTAGACTCCTACAATGAGCAGTTCTTC
>.|.|TRBV4-1|TRBJ2-7
CASSAGISSSYEQYF
TGCGCCAGCAGCGCGGGGATCAGTAGTAGCTACGAGCAGTACTTC
>TRBD2|.|TRBV25-1|TRBJ2-7
CASSLTSGGAYEQYF
TGTGCCAGCAGCCTGACTAGCGGGGGGGCCTACGAGCAGTACTTC
>.|.|TRBV7-3|TRBJ2-7
CASSLLSRTSSYEQYF
TGTGCCAGCAGCTTATTGTCTAGGACAAGCTCCTACGAGCAGTACTTC
>.|.|TRBV7-8|TRBJ1-2
CASSAGANYGYTF
TGTGCCAGCAGTGCGGGAGCTAACTATGGCTACACCTTC